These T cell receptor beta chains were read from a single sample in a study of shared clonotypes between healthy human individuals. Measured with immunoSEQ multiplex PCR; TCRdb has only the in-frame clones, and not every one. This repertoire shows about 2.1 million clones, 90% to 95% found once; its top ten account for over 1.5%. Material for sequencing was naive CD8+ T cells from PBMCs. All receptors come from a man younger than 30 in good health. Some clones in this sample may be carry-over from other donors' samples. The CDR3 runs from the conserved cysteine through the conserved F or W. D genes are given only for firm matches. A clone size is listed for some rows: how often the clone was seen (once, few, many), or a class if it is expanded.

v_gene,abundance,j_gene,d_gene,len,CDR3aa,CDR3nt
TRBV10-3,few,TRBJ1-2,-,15,CAISEWGRSDYGYTF,TGTGCCATCAGTGAGTGGGGAAGGTCGGACTATGGCTACACCTTC
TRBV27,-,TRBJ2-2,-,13,CASSLGNTGELFF,TGTGCCAGCAGTCTAGGTAACACCGGGGAGCTGTTTTTT
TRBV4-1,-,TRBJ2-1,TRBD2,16,CASSQTVAGGPIEQFF,TGCGCCAGCAGCCAAACTGTAGCGGGAGGGCCCATCGAGCAGTTCTTC
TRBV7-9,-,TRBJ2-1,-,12,CASSQVVGEQFF,TGTGCCAGCAGCCAGGTGGTGGGTGAGCAGTTCTTC
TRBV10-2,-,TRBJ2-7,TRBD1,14,CAINQGATSYEQYF,TGCGCCATCAACCAGGGGGCAACCTCCTACGAGCAGTACTTC
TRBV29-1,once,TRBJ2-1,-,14,CSEEEGAMGNEQFF,TGCAGCGAAGAGGAGGGGGCGATGGGCAATGAGCAGTTCTTC
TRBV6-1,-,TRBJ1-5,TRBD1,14,CASSPGDRGQPQHF,TGTGCCAGCAGCCCGGGGGACAGGGGGCAGCCCCAGCATTTT
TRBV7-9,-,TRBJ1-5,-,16,CASSPETVNSNQPQHF,TGTGCCAGCAGCCCGGAGACAGTAAATAGCAATCAGCCCCAGCATTTT
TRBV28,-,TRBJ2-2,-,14,CASSLVPGAGELFF,TGTGCCAGCAGTTTAGTACCGGGGGCCGGGGAGCTGTTTTTT
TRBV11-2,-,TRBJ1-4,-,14,CASSFREGDEKLFF,TGTGCCAGCAGCTTTAGGGAGGGAGATGAAAAACTGTTTTTT
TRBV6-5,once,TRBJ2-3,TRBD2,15,CASSFMTSGADTQYF,TGTGCCAGCAGTTTTATGACTAGCGGGGCAGATACGCAGTATTTT
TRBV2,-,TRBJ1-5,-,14,CASSLMGNHQPQHF,TGTGCCAGCAGCCTTATGGGGAACCATCAGCCCCAGCATTTT
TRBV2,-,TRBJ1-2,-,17,CASSEWVGANKGYGYTF,TGTGCCAGCAGTGAATGGGTAGGGGCGAACAAGGGCTATGGCTACACCTTC
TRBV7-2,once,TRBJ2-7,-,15,CASSLAGLKGYEQYF,TGTGCCAGCAGCTTAGCGGGGTTAAAGGGCTACGAGCAGTACTTC
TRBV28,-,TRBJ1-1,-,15,CASSSPGALKTEAFF,TGTGCCAGCAGTTCCCCGGGGGCTTTGAAAACTGAAGCTTTCTTT
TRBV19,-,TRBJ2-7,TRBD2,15,CASSMASGRTYEQYF,TGTGCCAGTAGTATGGCTAGCGGGAGAACCTACGAGCAGTACTTC
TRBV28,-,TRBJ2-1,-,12,CASIFGGGEQFF,TGTGCCAGCATCTTCGGTGGGGGTGAGCAGTTCTTC
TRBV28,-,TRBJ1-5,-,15,CASSLWRDSNQPQHF,TGTGCCAGCAGTTTGTGGCGCGATAGCAATCAGCCCCAGCATTTT
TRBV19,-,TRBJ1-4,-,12,CASSIWNEKLFF,TGTGCCAGTAGTATATGGAATGAAAAACTGTTTTTT
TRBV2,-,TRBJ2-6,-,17,CASSETGRHSGANVLTF,TGTGCCAGCAGTGAGACGGGAAGACACTCTGGGGCCAACGTCCTGACTTTC
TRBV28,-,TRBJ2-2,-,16,CASRQRGFANTGELFF,TGTGCCAGCCGCCAACGGGGATTCGCGAACACCGGGGAGCTGTTTTTT
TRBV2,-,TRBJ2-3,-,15,CASSTTRKDSDTQYF,TGTGCCAGCAGTACTACCCGCAAGGACTCAGATACGCAGTATTTT
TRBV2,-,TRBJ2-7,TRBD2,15,CASREPGLAVYEQYF,TGTGCCAGCAGAGAACCCGGACTAGCGGTCTACGAGCAGTACTTC
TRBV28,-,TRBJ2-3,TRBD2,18,CASSFTWREGRDADTQYF,TGTGCCAGCAGTTTTACTTGGCGGGAGGGGAGGGATGCGGATACGCAGTATTTT
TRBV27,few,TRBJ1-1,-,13,CASSPIGAGEAFF,TGTGCCAGCAGCCCAATTGGGGCAGGGGAAGCTTTCTTT
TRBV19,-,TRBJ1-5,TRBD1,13,CASMGQGNQPQHF,TGTGCCAGTATGGGACAGGGGAATCAGCCCCAGCATTTT
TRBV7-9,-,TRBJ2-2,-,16,CASSFGGLQETGELFF,TGTGCCAGCAGCTTCGGGGGACTCCAGGAGACCGGGGAGCTGTTTTTT
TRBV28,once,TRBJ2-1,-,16,CASSRGQRVPYNEQFF,TGTGCCAGCAGTCGAGGTCAGCGGGTGCCCTACAATGAGCAGTTCTTC
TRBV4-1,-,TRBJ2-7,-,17,CASSQVILTQGYYEQYF,TGCGCCAGCAGCCAAGTAATCTTGACCCAGGGGTACTACGAGCAGTACTTC
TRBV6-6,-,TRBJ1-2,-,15,CASSYSTDANYGYTF,TGTGCCAGCAGTTACTCGACAGACGCTAACTATGGCTACACCTTC
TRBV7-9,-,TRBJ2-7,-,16,CASSFVRVGPSYEQYF,TGTGCCAGCAGCTTTGTCCGGGTTGGGCCCTCCTACGAGCAGTACTTC
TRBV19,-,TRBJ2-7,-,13,CASTAGGGYEQYF,TGTGCCAGTACCGCCGGGGGCGGTTACGAGCAGTACTTC
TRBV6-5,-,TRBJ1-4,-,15,CASSYKGRTNEKLFF,TGTGCCAGCAGTTACAAAGGAAGGACTAATGAAAAACTGTTTTTT
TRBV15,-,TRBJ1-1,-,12,CATGNLNTEAFF,TGTGCCACCGGGAACCTGAACACTGAAGCTTTCTTT
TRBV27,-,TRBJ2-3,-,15,CASSLLLGPPDTQYF,TGTGCCAGCAGTCTATTACTAGGGCCCCCAGATACGCAGTATTTT
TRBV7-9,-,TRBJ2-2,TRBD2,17,CASSPPQLAEYTGELFF,TGTGCCAGCAGCCCCCCACAGCTAGCGGAGTACACCGGGGAGCTGTTTTTT
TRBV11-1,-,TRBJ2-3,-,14,CASSFETEPDTQYF,TGTGCCAGCAGCTTCGAGACCGAGCCAGATACGCAGTATTTT
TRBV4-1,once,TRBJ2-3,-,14,CASSQWGGSDTQYF,TGCGCCAGCAGCCAATGGGGGGGCTCAGATACGCAGTATTTT
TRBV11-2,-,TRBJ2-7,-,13,CASTLGPAYEQYF,TGTGCCAGCACCCTCGGCCCAGCCTACGAGCAGTACTTC
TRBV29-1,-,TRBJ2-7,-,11,CSVASGYEQYF,TGCAGCGTTGCATCTGGCTACGAGCAGTACTTC
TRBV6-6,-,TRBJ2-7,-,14,CASSWGLLAYEQYF,TGTGCCAGCAGTTGGGGCTTGTTAGCCTACGAGCAGTACTTC